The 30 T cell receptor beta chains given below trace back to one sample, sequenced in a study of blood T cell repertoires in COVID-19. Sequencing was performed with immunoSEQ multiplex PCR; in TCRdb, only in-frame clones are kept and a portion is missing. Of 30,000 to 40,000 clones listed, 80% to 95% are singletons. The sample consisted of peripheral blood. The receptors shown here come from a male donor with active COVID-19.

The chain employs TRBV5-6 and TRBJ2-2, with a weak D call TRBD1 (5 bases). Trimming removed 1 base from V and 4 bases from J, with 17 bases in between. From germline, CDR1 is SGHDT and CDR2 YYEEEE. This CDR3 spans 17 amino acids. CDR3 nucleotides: TGTGCCAGCAGCTTGTTAACGTCAGGGCTGGTCACCGGGGAGCTGTTTTTT. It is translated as CASSLLTSGLVTGELFF.

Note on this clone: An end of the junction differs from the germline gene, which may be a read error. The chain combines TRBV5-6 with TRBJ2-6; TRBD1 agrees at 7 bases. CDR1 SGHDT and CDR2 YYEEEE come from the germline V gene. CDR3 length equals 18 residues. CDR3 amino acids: CAGSLVGQRYSGANVLTF. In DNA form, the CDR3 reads TGTGCCGGCAGCTTGGTGGGACAGAGATACTCTGGGGCCAACGTCCTGACTTTC.

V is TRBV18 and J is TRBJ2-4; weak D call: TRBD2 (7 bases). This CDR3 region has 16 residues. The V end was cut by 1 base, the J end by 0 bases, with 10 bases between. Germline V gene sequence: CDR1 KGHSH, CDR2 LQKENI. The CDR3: CASSPQGGVAKNIQYF. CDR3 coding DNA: TGTGCCAGCTCACCACAGGGGGGGGTAGCCAAAAACATTCAGTACTTC.

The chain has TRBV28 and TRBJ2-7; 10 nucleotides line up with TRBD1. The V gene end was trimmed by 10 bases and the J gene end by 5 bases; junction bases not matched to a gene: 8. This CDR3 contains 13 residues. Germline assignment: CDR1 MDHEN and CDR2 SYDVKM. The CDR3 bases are TGTGCCACTTGGGGGACAGGGGCCCACGAGCAGTACTTC. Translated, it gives CATWGTGAHEQYF.

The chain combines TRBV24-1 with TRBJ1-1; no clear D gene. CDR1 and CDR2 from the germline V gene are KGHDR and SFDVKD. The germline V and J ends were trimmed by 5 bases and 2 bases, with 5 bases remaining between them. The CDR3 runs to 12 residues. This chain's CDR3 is CATSAYNTEAFF. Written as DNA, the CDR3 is TGTGCCACCAGTGCGTATAACACTGAAGCTTTCTTT.

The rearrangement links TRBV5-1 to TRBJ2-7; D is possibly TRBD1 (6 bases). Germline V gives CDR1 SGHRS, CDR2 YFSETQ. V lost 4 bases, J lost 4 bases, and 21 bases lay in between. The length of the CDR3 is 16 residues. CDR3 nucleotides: TGCGCCAGCAGCAGAAACAGGGACACACTCCTTTACGAGCAGTACTTC. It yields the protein CASSRNRDTLLYEQYF.

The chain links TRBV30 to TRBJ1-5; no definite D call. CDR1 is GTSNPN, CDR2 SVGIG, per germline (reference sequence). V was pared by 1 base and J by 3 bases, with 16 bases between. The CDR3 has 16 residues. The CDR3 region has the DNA TGTGCCTGGAGTGACCAACTACGGGAGGTCAATCAGCCCCAGCATTTT. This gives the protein CAWSDQLREVNQPQHF.

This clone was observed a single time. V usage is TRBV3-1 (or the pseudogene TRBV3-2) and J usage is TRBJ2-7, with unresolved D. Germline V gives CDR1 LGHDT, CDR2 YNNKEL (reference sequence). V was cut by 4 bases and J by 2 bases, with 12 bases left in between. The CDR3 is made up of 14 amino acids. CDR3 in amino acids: CASSPRRLTYEQYF. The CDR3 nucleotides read TGTGCCAGCAGCCCCCGCCGCCTAACCTACGAGCAGTACTTC.

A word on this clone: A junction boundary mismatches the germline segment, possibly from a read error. The CDR3 bases are TGTACCAGCAGCTTGTCGGGGGGATTCGGAGGCTACACCTTC. Translating gives CTSSLSGGFGGYTF. The chain combines TRBV5-4 with TRBJ1-2, with a possible D match to TRBD1 (5 bases). The CDR3 runs 14 residues. Looked up from germline, CDR1 is SGHNT and CDR2 is YYREEE (reference sequence).

The CDR3 nucleotides read TGTGCCAGCAGACCGGGACAGGGTGTCCATGAGCAGTTCTTC. Protein sequence: CASRPGQGVHEQFF. The gene calls are TRBV2 and TRBJ2-1; TRBD1 aligns across 9 bases. This CDR3 contains 14 residues. CDR1 and CDR2 (germline): SNHLY, FYNNEI. J gave up 8 bases and V 6 bases, and 8 bases lay outside the gene matches. The full variable domain, in which reference TRBV2 and TRBJ2-1 provide the parts outside the CDR3, is EPEVTQTPSHQVTQMGQEVILRCVPISNHLYFYWYRQILGQKVEFLVSFYNNEISEKSEIFDDQFSVERPDGSNFTLKIRSTKLEDSAMYFCASRPGQGVHEQFFGPGTRLTVL.

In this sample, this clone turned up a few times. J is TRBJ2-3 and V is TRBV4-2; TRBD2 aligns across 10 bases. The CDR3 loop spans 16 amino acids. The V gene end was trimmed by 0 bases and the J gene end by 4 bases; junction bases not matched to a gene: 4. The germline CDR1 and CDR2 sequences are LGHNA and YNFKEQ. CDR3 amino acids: CASSQDLSGGADTQYF. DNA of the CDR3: TGTGCCAGCAGCCAAGATCTAAGCGGGGGGGCAGATACGCAGTATTTT.

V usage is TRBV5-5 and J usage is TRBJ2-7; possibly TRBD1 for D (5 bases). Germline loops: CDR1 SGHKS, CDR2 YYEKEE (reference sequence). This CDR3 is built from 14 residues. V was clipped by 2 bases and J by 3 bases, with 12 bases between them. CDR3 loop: CASSFPAGNYEQYF. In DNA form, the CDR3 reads TGTGCCAGCAGCTTCCCGGCAGGGAACTACGAGCAGTACTTC.

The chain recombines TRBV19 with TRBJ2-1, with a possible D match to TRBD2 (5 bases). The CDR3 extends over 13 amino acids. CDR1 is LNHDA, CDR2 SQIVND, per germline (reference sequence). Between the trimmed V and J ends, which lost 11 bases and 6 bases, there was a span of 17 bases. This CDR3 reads CACETRAGNEQFF. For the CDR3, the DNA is TGTGCCTGCGAAACTAGGGCAGGCAATGAGCAGTTCTTC.

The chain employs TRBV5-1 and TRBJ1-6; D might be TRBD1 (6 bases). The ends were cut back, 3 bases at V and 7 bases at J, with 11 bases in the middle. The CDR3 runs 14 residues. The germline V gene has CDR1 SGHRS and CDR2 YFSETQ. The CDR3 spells CASSSGVVNSPLHF. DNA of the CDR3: TGCGCCAGCAGCTCAGGGGTGGTCAATTCACCCCTCCACTTT.

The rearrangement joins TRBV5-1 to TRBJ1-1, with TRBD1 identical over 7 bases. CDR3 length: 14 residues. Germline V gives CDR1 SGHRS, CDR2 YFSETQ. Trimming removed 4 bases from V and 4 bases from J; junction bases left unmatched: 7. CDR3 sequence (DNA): TGCGCCAGCAGCCAACAGGGGACCGGCACTGAAGCTTTCTTT. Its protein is CASSQQGTGTEAFF. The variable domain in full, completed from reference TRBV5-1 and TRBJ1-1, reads KAGVTQTPRYLIKTRGQQVTLSCSPISGHRSVSWYQQTPGQGLQFLFEYFSETQRNKGNFPGRFSGRQFSNSRSEMNVSTLELGDSALYLCASSQQGTGTEAFFGQGTRLTVV.

DNA of the CDR3: TGTGCCAGCAGCCAAGCCGGCGGGTACCGCACAGATACGCAGTATTTT. Encoded protein: CASSQAGGYRTDTQYF. J is TRBJ2-3 and V is TRBV14, with a tentative D call TRBD2 (5 bases). Trimming stripped 1 base from V and 1 base from J, with 12 bases between. Per germline, CDR1 SGHDN and CDR2 FVKESK. The length of the CDR3 is 16 residues.

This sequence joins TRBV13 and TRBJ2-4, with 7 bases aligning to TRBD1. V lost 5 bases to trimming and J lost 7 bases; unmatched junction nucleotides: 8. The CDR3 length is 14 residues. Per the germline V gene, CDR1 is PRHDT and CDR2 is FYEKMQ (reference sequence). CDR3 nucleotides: TGTGCCAGCAGCAAACAGGGGCTAAGGAACATTCAGTACTTC. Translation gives CASSKQGLRNIQYF.

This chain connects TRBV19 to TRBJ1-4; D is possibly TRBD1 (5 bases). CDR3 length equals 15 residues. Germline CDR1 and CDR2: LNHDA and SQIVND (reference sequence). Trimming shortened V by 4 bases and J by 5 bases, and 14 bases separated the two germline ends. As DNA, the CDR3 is TGTGCCAGTAGTAATCTCGGGACTAAGAATGAAAAACTGTTTTTT. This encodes CASSNLGTKNEKLFF.

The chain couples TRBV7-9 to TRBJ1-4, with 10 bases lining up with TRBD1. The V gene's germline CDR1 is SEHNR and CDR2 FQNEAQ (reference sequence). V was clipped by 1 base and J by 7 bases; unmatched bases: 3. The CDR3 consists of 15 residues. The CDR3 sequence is CASSLEGQGSEKLFF. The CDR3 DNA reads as TGTGCCAGCAGCTTAGAGGGACAGGGGAGTGAAAAACTGTTTTTT.

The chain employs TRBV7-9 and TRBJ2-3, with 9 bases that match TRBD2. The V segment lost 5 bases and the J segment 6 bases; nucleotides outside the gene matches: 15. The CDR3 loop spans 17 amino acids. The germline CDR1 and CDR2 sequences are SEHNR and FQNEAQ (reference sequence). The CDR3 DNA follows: TGTGCCAGCAGCCAGGGTGGTAGCGGGGGCTCCTTGGATACGCAGTATTTT. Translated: CASSQGGSGGSLDTQYF. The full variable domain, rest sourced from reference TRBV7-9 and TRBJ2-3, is DTGVSQNPRHKITKRGQNVTFRCDPISEHNRLYWYRQTLGQGPEFLTYFQNEAQLEKSRLLSDRFSAERPKGSFSTLEIQRTEQGDSAMYLCASSQGGSGGSLDTQYFGPGTRLTVL.

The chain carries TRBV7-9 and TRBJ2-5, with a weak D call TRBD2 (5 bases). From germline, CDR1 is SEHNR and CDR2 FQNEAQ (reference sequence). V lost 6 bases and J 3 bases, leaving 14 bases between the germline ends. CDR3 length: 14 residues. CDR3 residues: CASRLIPGKETQYF. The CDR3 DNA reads TGTGCCAGCAGACTCATCCCCGGGAAAGAGACCCAGTACTTC. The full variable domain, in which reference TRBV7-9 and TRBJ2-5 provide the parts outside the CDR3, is DTGVSQNPRHKITKRGQNVTFRCDPISEHNRLYWYRQTLGQGPEFLTYFQNEAQLEKSRLLSDRFSAERPKGSFSTLEIQRTEQGDSAMYLCASRLIPGKETQYFGPGTRLLVL.

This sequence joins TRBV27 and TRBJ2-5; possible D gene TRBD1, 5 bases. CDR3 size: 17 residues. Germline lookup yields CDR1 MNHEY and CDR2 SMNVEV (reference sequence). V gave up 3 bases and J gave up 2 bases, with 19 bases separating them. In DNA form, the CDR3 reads TGTGCCAGCAGTTTGGGGCGACATAGAGATCTTCAAGAGACCCAGTACTTC. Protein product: CASSLGRHRDLQETQYF.

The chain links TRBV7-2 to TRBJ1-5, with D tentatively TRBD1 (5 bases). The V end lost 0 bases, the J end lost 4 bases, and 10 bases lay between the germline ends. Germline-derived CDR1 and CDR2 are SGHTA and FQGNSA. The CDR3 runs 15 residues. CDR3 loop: CASSLALRENQPQHF. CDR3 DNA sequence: TGTGCCAGCAGCTTAGCGCTCAGGGAAAATCAGCCCCAGCATTTT.

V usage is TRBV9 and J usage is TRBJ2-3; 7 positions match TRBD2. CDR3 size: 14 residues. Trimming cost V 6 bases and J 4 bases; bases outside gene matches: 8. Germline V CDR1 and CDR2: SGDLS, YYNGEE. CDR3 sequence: CASTTGGWSDTQYF. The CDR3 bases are TGTGCCAGCACGACGGGGGGTTGGTCAGATACGCAGTATTTT.

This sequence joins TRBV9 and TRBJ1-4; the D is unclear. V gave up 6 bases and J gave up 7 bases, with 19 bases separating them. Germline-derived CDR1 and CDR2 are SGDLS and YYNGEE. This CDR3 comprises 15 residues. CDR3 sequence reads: CASTSGHGWREKLFF. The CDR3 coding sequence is TGTGCCAGCACCTCAGGTCATGGGTGGCGTGAAAAACTGTTTTTT.

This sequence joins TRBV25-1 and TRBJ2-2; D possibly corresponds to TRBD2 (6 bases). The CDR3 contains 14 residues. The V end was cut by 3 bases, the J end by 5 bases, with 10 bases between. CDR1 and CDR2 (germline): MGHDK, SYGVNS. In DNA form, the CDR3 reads TGTGCCAGCAGTGATGCAGGGAGGACCGGGGAGCTGTTTTTT. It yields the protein CASSDAGRTGELFF.

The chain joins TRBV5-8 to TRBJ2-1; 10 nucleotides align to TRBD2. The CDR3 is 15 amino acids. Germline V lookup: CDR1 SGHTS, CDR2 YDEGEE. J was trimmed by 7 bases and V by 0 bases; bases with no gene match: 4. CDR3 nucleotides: TGTGCCAGCAGCTTGGCTAGCGGGGGTAATAATGAGCAGTTCTTC. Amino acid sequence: CASSLASGGNNEQFF.

CDR3 sequence: CASSPDSFETQYF. In nucleotides, the CDR3 is TGCGCCAGCAGTCCGGACAGCTTCGAGACCCAGTACTTC. J is TRBJ2-5 and V is TRBV4-1; the D gene is possibly TRBD1 (6 bases). CDR1 is MGHRA, CDR2 YSYEKL, per germline. CDR3 size: 13 residues. The ends were cut back, 6 bases at V and 5 bases at J, with 13 bases in the middle.

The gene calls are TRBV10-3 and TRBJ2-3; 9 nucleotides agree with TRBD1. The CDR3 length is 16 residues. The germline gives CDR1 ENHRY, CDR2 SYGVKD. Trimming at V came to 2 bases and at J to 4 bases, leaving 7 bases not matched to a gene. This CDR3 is CAISEGGTGFADTQYF. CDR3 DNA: TGTGCCATCAGTGAGGGGGGGACAGGGTTTGCAGATACGCAGTATTTT.

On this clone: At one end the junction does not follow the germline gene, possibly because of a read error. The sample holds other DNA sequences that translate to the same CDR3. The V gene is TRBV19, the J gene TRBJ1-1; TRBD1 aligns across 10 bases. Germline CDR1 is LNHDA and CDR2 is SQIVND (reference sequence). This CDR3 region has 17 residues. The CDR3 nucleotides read TGTGCCAGTAGTAAGGGACAGGGGCGCTCTCTGAACACTGAAGCCTTCTTT. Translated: CASSKGQGRSLNTEAFF. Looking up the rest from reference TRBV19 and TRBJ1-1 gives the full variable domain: DGGITQSPKYLFRKEGQNVTLSCEQNLNHDAMYWYRQDPGQGLRLIYYSQIVNDFQKGDIAEGYSVSREKKESFPLTVTSAQKNPTAFYLCASSKGQGRSLNTEAFFGQGTRLTVV.